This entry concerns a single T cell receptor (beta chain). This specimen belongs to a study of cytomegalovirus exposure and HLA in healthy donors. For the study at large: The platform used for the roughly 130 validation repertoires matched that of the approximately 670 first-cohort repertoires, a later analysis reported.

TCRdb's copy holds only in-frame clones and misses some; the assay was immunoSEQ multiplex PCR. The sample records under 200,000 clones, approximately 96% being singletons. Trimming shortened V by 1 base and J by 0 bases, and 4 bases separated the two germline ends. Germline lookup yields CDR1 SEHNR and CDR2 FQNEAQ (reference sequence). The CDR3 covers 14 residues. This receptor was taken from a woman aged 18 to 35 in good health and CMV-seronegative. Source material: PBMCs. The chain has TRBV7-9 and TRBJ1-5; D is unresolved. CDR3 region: CASSLGASNQPQHF. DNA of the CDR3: TGTGCCAGCAGCTTAGGAGCTAGCAATCAGCCCCAGCATTTT.